This T cell receptor beta chain was documented in a study of T cell clonality in common variable immunodeficiency (dated by TCRdb to 2014 to 2015). Study-level results and caveats: Differences among patients in the CVID cohort limited the correlations between repertoire features and clinical complications. Increased TCRbeta clonality was found in CVID subjects compared with healthy controls (t-test p = 0.018), with the increase being most characteristic of about a third of subjects. Fewer deletions and N-nucleotide insertions were reportedly observed in CVID TCRbeta sequences, and highly modified clones with 13 or more V deletions were reportedly absent from CVID TCRbeta sequences. Fewer TCRbeta clones were shared among CVID subjects than among healthy controls (p < 0.0001). Despite equal DNA input, controls averaged approximately 84,000 unique sequences per sample versus around 30,000 in CVID samples. The authors noted that sequencing repertoires of T cell subpopulations would be needed to clarify what caused the increased clonality in CVID.

Equivalent amounts of genomic DNA from CVID and control samples were used as sequencing input. For every sample, a 60 bp segment covering the rearranged TCRbeta CDR3 region was amplified and then sequenced. TCRbeta amplification used the immunoSEQ assay, a bias-corrected multiplex PCR with high-throughput sequencing. As for the original processing: Each unique nucleotide sequence was treated as a clone and annotated with V, D and J genes, copy number and frequency. Sequences were labeled productive if in frame, and non-productive if out of frame or containing stop codons. Clonality was calculated from Shannon's entropy as previously described. Mean CDR3 Kyte-Doolittle hydropathy was derived from the predicted amino acid sequences of productive clones. Scaled V gene usage was hierarchically clustered using Manhattan distance and complete linkage with the R hclust function. Sharing of clones by CDR3 amino acid sequence was evaluated by resampling 12 repertoires per group over 100 rounds. The repertoires were searched for 60 to 70 published EBV-specific TCRbeta sequences and 200 to 300 published CMV-specific TCRbeta sequences. After two CVID samples that produced fewer than 10,000 sequences were dropped from the analysis, 42 CVID repertoires remained. TCRdb's version of the immuneACCESS table is confined to in-frame rearrangements and falls short of the full clone set. An unresolved V gene accounts for under half of the shortfall where checked; the remainder is of unknown origin. V and J calls and clone size are those listed in that table; D and trimming were worked out from the DNA. Here the sample lists roughly 70,000 clones, none seen once only. Clones ranked in the top ten supply 1.5% to 2% of the sample.

Both CVID patients and healthy controls were predominantly of Caucasian heritage. From each donor, 5 to 8 ml of heparinized peripheral whole blood was collected. TCRbeta CDR3 repertoires were sequenced from genomic DNA of adults with common variable immune deficiency (CVID) and healthy adult controls. The control group was made up of roughly 22 healthy adult volunteers (around 10 male and some twelve female) whose ages ranged from roughly 23 to 66 years, with a mean age of approximately 32. Diluted blood was density-centrifuged over Hypaque 1077 or Ficoll-Paque to isolate peripheral blood mononuclear cells. Genomic DNA was obtained from unsorted mononuclear cells through either Qiagen column purification or a centrifugation-based method. This clone was seen a handful of times. The specificity of this receptor is unknown. The read ends 3 residues before the CDR3 terminus; that terminus is restored from the germline J gene.

The CDR3 has 14 amino acids, counting the end cysteine and phenylalanine. Only the CDR3 bases that were read are kept: 33 of them, in frame from base 1. V lost 5 bases and J lost 4 bases; the stretch between them is 12 bases long. Taken from the germline V gene (reference sequence), the CDR1 and CDR2 loops are SEHNR and FQNEAQ. Recombination linked TRBV7-9 to TRBJ2-1; a confident D gene designation cannot be given. Sequencing was carried out using peripheral blood mononuclear cells. The source is a person between 18 and 69 years old in good health. The CDR3 DNA, read in part, is TGTGCCAGCAGCCCGAAGTCGACTTACAATGAG. Translated, it gives CASSPKSTYNE. The whole CDR3 region reads CASSPKSTYNEQFF.